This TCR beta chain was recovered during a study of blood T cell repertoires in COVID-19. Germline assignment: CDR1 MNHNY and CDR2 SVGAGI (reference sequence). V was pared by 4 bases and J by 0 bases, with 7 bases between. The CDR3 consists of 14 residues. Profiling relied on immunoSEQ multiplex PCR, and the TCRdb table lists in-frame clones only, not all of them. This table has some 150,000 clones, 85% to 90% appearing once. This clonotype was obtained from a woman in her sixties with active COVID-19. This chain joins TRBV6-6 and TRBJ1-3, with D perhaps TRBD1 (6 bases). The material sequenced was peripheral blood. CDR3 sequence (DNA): TGTGCCAGCAGTTCGACAGGCTCTGGAAACACCATATATTTT. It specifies CASSSTGSGNTIYF.